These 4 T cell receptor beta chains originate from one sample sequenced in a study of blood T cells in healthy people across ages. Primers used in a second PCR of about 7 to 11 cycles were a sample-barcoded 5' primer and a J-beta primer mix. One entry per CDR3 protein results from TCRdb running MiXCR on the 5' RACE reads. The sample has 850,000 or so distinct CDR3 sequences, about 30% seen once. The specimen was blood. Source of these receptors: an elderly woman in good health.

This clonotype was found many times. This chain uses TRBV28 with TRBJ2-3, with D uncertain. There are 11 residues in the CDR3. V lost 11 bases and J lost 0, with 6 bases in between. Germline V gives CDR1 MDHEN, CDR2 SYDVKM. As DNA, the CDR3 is TGTGCCGGCTCTAGCACAGATACGCAGTATTTT. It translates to CAGSSTDTQYF.

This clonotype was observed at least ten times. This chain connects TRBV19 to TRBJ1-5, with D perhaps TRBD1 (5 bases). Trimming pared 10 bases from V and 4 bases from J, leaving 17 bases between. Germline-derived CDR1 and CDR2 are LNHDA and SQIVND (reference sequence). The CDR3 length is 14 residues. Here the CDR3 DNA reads TGTGCCACCGCCCCCTTGGGACCTAATCAGCCCCAGCATTTT. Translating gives CATAPLGPNQPQHF.

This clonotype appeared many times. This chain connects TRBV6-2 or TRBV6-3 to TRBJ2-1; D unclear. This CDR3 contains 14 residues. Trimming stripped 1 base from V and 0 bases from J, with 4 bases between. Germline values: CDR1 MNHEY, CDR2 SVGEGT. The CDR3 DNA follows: TGTGCCAGCAGTTACTTAAGCTCCTACAATGAGCAGTTCTTC. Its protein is CASSYLSSYNEQFF.

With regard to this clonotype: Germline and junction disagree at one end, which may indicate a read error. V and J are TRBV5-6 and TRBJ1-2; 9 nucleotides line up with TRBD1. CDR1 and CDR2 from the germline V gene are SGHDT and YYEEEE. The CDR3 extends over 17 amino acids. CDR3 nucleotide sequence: TGTGCCAGCGGCTTGCAGACAGGGGGGTTGGCTAACTATGGCTACACCTTC. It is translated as CASGLQTGGLANYGYTF. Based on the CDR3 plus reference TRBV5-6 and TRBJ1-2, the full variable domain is DAGVTQSPTHLIKTRGQQVTLRCSPKSGHDTVSWYQQALGQGPQFIFQYYEEEERQRGNFPDRFSGHQFPNYSSELNVNALLLGDSALYLCASGLQTGGLANYGYTFGSGTRLTVV.